The 15 T cell receptor beta chains reported below all come from one sample, sequenced in a study of blood T cell repertoires in COVID-19. TCRdb's table, derived via immunoSEQ multiplex PCR, lists solely in-frame clones and lacks some. Here the sample spans tens of thousands of clones, 89% being singletons. Sequences were obtained from peripheral blood. Source of these receptors: a human donor in a cohort sampled during active COVID-19.

This clone was found once. The chain combines TRBV7-9 with TRBJ2-7, with D possibly matching TRBD2 (6 bases). V was clipped by 6 bases and J by 3 bases, with 12 bases between them. Germline V gene sequence: CDR1 SEHNR, CDR2 FQNEAQ (reference sequence). The CDR3 runs to 13 residues. The CDR3 DNA sequence: TGTGCCAGCAGGACCGGGACTCACTACGAGCAGTACTTC. This sequence encodes CASRTGTHYEQYF. The variable domain in full, completed from reference TRBV7-9 and TRBJ2-7, reads DTGVSQNPRHKITKRGQNVTFRCDPISEHNRLYWYRQTLGQGPEFLTYFQNEAQLEKSRLLSDRFSAERPKGSFSTLEIQRTEQGDSAMYLCASRTGTHYEQYFGPGTRLTVT.

This clone was seen only once. V and J are TRBV2 and TRBJ2-7, with D possibly TRBD1 on 6 matching bases. Trimming removed 9 bases from V and 2 bases from J, with 11 bases in between. There are 12 residues in the CDR3. Germline V lookup: CDR1 SNHLY, CDR2 FYNNEI. In DNA form, the CDR3 reads TGTGCCAGAGGGGACACAACCTACGAGCAGTACTTC. It codes for CARGDTTYEQYF.

The count of this clone is one. The chain employs TRBV30 and TRBJ2-3; a weak D match, TRBD2 (5 bases). V was pared by 0 bases and J by 2 bases, with 12 bases between. The germline gives CDR1 GTSNPN, CDR2 SVGIG (reference sequence). The CDR3 runs 15 residues. The CDR3 DNA reads as TGTGCCTGGAGTGTACAATCGGGGTTCACAGATACGCAGTATTTT. It encodes CAWSVQSGFTDTQYF.

This chain uses TRBV5-6 with TRBJ2-5; D is perhaps TRBD1 (5 bases). V gave up 4 bases and J gave up 3 bases, with 13 bases separating them. This CDR3 comprises 14 residues. Germline V gene lookup returns CDR1 SGHDT and CDR2 YYEEEE. CDR3 in amino acids: CASSPTGTEETQYF. The CDR3 bases are TGTGCCAGCAGCCCCACAGGTACCGAAGAGACCCAGTACTTC.

CDR3 sequence (DNA): TGTGCCAGCAGATTCCTAGCAGAAACCGGGGAGCTGTTTTTT. It encodes CASRFLAETGELFF. The genes are TRBV27 and TRBJ2-2; D is perhaps TRBD2 (5 bases). With 6 bases removed from V and 5 bases from J, the gap between germline ends came to 13 bases. The CDR3 covers 14 residues. CDR1 and CDR2 (germline): MNHEY, SMNVEV (reference sequence).

The sample holds one count of this clone. The V call is TRBV7-3, the J call TRBJ2-1, with 9 positions matching TRBD2. CDR3 length equals 19 residues. The germline V gene has CDR1 SGHTA and CDR2 FQGTGA. The ends lost 5 bases at V and 4 bases at J; junction bases unmatched: 18. CDR3 amino acids: CASSRFASGELKSYNEQFF. The CDR3 coding sequence is TGTGCCAGCAGCCGCTTTGCTAGCGGGGAATTAAAATCTTACAATGAGCAGTTCTTC.

The CDR3 DNA is TGCGCCAGCAGCTTGAACGGTAACACCGGGGAGCTGTTTTTT. This encodes CASSLNGNTGELFF. This chain connects TRBV5-1 to TRBJ2-2; D is unclear. CDR1 is SGHRS, CDR2 YFSETQ, per germline. V was shortened by 1 base and J by 2 bases, with 6 bases between the two germline ends. This CDR3 contains 14 residues.

The rearrangement links TRBV3-1 (or the pseudogene TRBV3-2) to TRBJ1-2; D perhaps matches TRBD1 (5 bases). The V end was cut by 1 base, the J end by 6 bases, with 15 bases between. Germline V gene sequence: CDR1 LGHDT, CDR2 YNNKEL (reference sequence). This CDR3 comprises 15 residues. The CDR3 loop is CASSQAYQGPHGYTF. CDR3 DNA: TGTGCCAGCAGCCAAGCGTACCAGGGTCCCCATGGCTACACCTTC.

The chain carries TRBV28 and TRBJ1-6; TRBD1 matches 7 bases. The CDR3 has 14 amino acids. Germline V gene lookup returns CDR1 MDHEN and CDR2 SYDVKM. Trimming cost V 6 bases and J 10 bases; bases outside gene matches: 9. CDR3 region: CASRPDRTISPLHF. The CDR3 DNA sequence: TGTGCCAGCAGGCCGGACAGGACCATCTCACCCCTCCACTTT.

This clone has just a few counts. The chain joins TRBV4-1 to TRBJ1-2; perhaps TRBD1 as D (5 bases). V lost 0 bases and J lost 1, with 9 bases in between. The CDR3 has 15 amino acids. Germline CDR1 MGHRA, CDR2 YSYEKL. The CDR3 region has the DNA TGCGCCAGCAGCCAAGAACCGGGACTTAACTATGGCTACACCTTC. Translation gives CASSQEPGLNYGYTF.

The chain uses TRBV19 and TRBJ2-7, with TRBD2 matching 8 bases. The ends lost 5 bases at V and 3 bases at J; junction bases unmatched: 9. Germline CDR1 LNHDA, CDR2 SQIVND (reference sequence). The CDR3 has 15 amino acids. Written as DNA, the CDR3 is TGTGCCAGTAGTGTCAAGCGGGAGCGCGGCTACGAGCAGTACTTC. Amino acids: CASSVKRERGYEQYF.

This chain joins TRBV7-2 and TRBJ2-5; D may be TRBD1 (6 bases). Germline CDR1 SGHTA, CDR2 FQGNSA. V was pared by 6 bases and J by 13 bases, with 24 bases between. The CDR3 covers 14 residues. The CDR3 loop reads CASRSTGTNTRLYF. In DNA form, the CDR3 reads TGTGCCAGCAGATCTACAGGGACCAACACTCGCCTGTACTTC.

The chain carries TRBV9 and TRBJ2-5, with TRBD2 matching 13 bases. The J segment lost 5 bases and the V segment lost 2 bases, leaving 6 bases of the junction unmatched. Germline V CDR1 and CDR2: SGDLS, YYNGEE. CDR3 length equals 16 residues. For the CDR3, the DNA is TGTGCCAGCAGCGTCGGACTAGCGGGGGAGGGGGAGACCCAGTACTTC. This encodes CASSVGLAGEGETQYF. Looking up the rest from reference TRBV9 and TRBJ2-5 gives the full variable domain: DSGVTQTPKHLITATGQRVTLRCSPRSGDLSVYWYQQSLDQGLQFLIQYYNGEERAKGNILERFSAQQFPDLHSELNLSSLELGDSALYFCASSVGLAGEGETQYFGPGTRLLVL.

This clone was observed a single time. The chain employs TRBV19 and TRBJ1-6; the D is unclear. The CDR3 consists of 13 residues. Trimming shortened V by 5 bases and J by 8 bases, and 10 bases separated the two germline ends. CDR1 LNHDA and CDR2 SQIVND come from the germline V gene (reference sequence). This CDR3 reads CASSVGSDSPLHF. Written as DNA, the CDR3 is TGTGCCAGTAGTGTTGGCTCCGATTCACCCCTCCACTTT.

The chain uses TRBV4-3 and TRBJ1-6; 8 positions agree with TRBD1. CDR3 length: 15 residues. Trimming removed 1 base from V and 8 bases from J; junction bases left unmatched: 4. Germline lookup yields CDR1 LGHNA and CDR2 YSLEER. CDR3 coding DNA: TGCGCCAGCAGCCAAGTTCGACAGGGGTATTCACCCCTCCACTTT. Its translation: CASSQVRQGYSPLHF.